The clone carrying this T cell receptor beta chain was counted a few times. TCRdb's table, derived via immunoSEQ multiplex PCR, lists solely in-frame clones and lacks some. The sample includes some 140,000 clones, about 73% of them seen just once. The source of the sample is a study of blood T cell repertoires in COVID-19. Study information: Acute and convalescent COVID-19 samples came from the United States, Italy and Spain.

The TCR sequence derives from a man older than 75 with acute or convalescent COVID-19. The sample was peripheral blood.

The CDR3 reads CATSDGRGVSVYGYTF. DNA of the CDR3: TGTGCCACCAGTGATGGCCGCGGGGTGAGCGTCTATGGCTACACCTTC. The chain couples TRBV24-1 to TRBJ1-2, with no clear D. The germline V and J ends were trimmed by 3 bases and 4 bases, with 17 bases remaining between them. The CDR3 has 16 amino acids. Germline V gene data show CDR1 as KGHDR and CDR2 as SFDVKD.